This T cell receptor beta chain was documented in a study of blood T cells in healthy people across ages. Next came a second PCR, run for about 6 to 12 cycles, which used a sample-barcoded 5' primer along with a J-beta primer mix. TCRdb re-derived calls from the 5' RACE reads in MiXCR, one entry per CDR3 protein. This sample has fewer than 650,000 distinct CDR3 sequences, with about 25% found just once. These data also formed part of another study, on T cells of mothers and their children.

The sequence was collected from a boy between 2 and 10 years old in good health. Sequencing used blood.

The CDR3 here is CASSNDPGLAYNEQFF. The CDR3 nucleotides are TGTGCCAGCAGCAATGATCCGGGACTAGCATACAATGAGCAGTTCTTC. The chain couples TRBV13 to TRBJ2-1; 9 nucleotides agree with TRBD2. The germline V gene encodes CDR1 PRHDT and CDR2 FYEKMQ (reference sequence). CDR3 length equals 16 residues. J lost 4 bases, V lost 5 bases, and 9 bases had no gene match.